The 30 T cell receptor beta chains below all came from one sample that was sequenced in a study of blood T cell repertoires in COVID-19. Clones were read by immunoSEQ multiplex PCR, and TCRdb kept only the in-frame ones, dropping some. The sample carries a few hundred thousand clones, about 86% recorded once. Sequenced input: peripheral blood. The receptor set was obtained from a woman in her seventies with COVID-19, enrolled during active disease.

The chain couples TRBV7-2 to TRBJ2-1, with TRBD2 matching over 14 bases. Germline lookup yields CDR1 SGHTA and CDR2 FQGNSA. The CDR3 is made up of 15 amino acids. The ends lost 5 bases at V and 11 bases at J; junction bases unmatched: 8. DNA of the CDR3: TGTGCCAGCAGCCCCCGGACTAGCGGGGGGCCGAAGCAGTTCTTC. It translates to CASSPRTSGGPKQFF.

The rearrangement joins TRBV5-1 to TRBJ2-3; D perhaps matches TRBD2 (6 bases). V shed 4 bases and J shed 1 base, with 16 bases lying between them. The CDR3 length is 16 residues. The germline gives CDR1 SGHRS, CDR2 YFSETQ. CDR3 nucleotide sequence: TGCGCCAGCAGCCCCTGGGGGGACGGAGGCACAGATACGCAGTATTTT. It specifies CASSPWGDGGTDTQYF.

The rearrangement links TRBV30 to TRBJ1-2; TRBD1 matches 8 bases. The CDR3 totals 11 residues. Germline CDR1 is GTSNPN and CDR2 is SVGIG (reference sequence). V shed 5 bases and J 8 bases; nucleotides not matched to a gene: 4. DNA for the CDR3: TGTGCCTGGGCAGGGGGCCGAGGCTACACCTTC. It codes for CAWAGGRGYTF.

The chain has TRBV29-1 and TRBJ1-4; the match to TRBD1 covers 7 bases. The CDR3 has 11 residues. The V gene end was trimmed by 7 bases and the J gene end by 5 bases; junction bases not matched to a gene: 1. The germline CDR1 and CDR2 sequences are SQVTM and ANQGSEA. CDR3 in DNA: TGCAGCGCCAGGGGGAATGAAAAACTGTTTTTT. This codes for CSARGNEKLFF. Based on the CDR3 plus reference TRBV29-1 and TRBJ1-4, the full variable domain is SAVISQKPSRDICQRGTSLTIQCQVDSQVTMMFWYRQQPGQSLTLIATANQGSEATYESGFVIDKFPISRPNLTFSTLTVSNMSPEDSSIYLCSARGNEKLFFGSGTQLSVL.

This chain uses TRBV29-1 with TRBJ2-1, with TRBD2 identical over 11 bases. In germline, CDR1 is SQVTM, CDR2 ANQGSEA. The length of the CDR3 is 13 residues. The V segment lost 7 bases and the J segment 10 bases; nucleotides outside the gene matches: 9. In nucleotides, the CDR3 is TGCAGCGCTATTAGCGGGGGGGGACGGGAGCAGTTCTTC. This translates into CSAISGGGREQFF.

This chain's CDR3 is CASLEFGGELFF. CDR3 coding DNA: TGTGCCAGCCTGGAGTTCGGCGGGGAGCTGTTTTTT. The genes are TRBV6-5 and TRBJ2-2; D remains unclear. V was clipped by 8 bases and J by 7 bases, with 11 bases between them. This CDR3 contains 12 residues. Germline-derived CDR1 and CDR2 are MNHEY and SVGAGI.

The rearrangement joins TRBV30 to TRBJ1-5; D is unresolved. The CDR3 consists of 12 residues. Germline assignment: CDR1 GTSNPN and CDR2 SVGIG (reference sequence). Trimming removed 1 base from V and 4 bases from J, with 5 bases in between. CDR3 region: CAWSDRNQPQHF. In DNA, the CDR3 is TGTGCCTGGAGTGACAGAAATCAGCCCCAGCATTTT.

The CDR3 sequence is CASSLRGSREQYF. In nucleotides, the CDR3 is TGTGCCAGCAGTTTACGGGGGTCCAGGGAGCAGTACTTC. The V gene is TRBV27, the J gene TRBJ2-7, with D perhaps TRBD2 (6 bases). Deletions cut 2 bases from V and 7 bases from J, with 12 bases between. CDR3 length: 13 amino acids. Germline V CDR1 and CDR2: MNHEY, SMNVEV (reference sequence).

This clone occurred a few times. In nucleotides, the CDR3 is TGTGCCAGCAGCAAGCGGGGGATGGGGTACTATAATTCACCCCTCCACTTT. This translates into CASSKRGMGYYNSPLHF. The rearrangement uses TRBV21-1 and TRBJ1-6. TRBV21-1 is deemed a pseudogene. This CDR3 has 17 amino acids.

The CDR3 sequence is CSASPSLGGRTDTQYF. In nucleotides, the CDR3 is TGCAGTGCTAGTCCCTCTTTAGGGGGCCGCACAGATACGCAGTATTTT. The rearrangement links TRBV20-1 to TRBJ2-3; 7 nucleotides line up with TRBD1. V lost 3 bases and J lost 1; bases outside the gene matches: 10. The V gene's germline CDR1 is DFQATT and CDR2 SNEGSKA (reference sequence). The CDR3 sequence is 16 residues long.

The rearrangement uses TRBV27 and TRBJ1-1; D call uncertain. CDR1 is MNHEY, CDR2 SMNVEV, per germline (reference sequence). Trimming left V 2 bases short and J 4 bases short, with 8 bases between. This CDR3 spans 13 amino acids. This CDR3 is CASSLKGGTEAFF. DNA for the CDR3: TGTGCCAGCAGTTTAAAGGGAGGCACTGAAGCTTTCTTT.

This clone was seen only once. The chain uses TRBV2 and TRBJ2-7; D may be TRBD1 (5 bases). Germline V gene lookup returns CDR1 SNHLY and CDR2 FYNNEI. V dropped 5 bases and J dropped 3 bases, with 14 bases sitting between them. The CDR3 length is 14 residues. Here the CDR3 reads CASSKGQGRYEQYF. Written as DNA, the CDR3 is TGTGCCAGCAGTAAAGGCCAGGGCCGCTACGAGCAGTACTTC.

This clone was recorded a few times. This chain links TRBV4-3 with TRBJ2-2; no clear D gene. The germline V and J ends were trimmed by 1 base and 4 bases, with 10 bases remaining between them. CDR1 LGHNA and CDR2 YSLEER come from the germline V gene. The CDR3 has 15 residues. CDR3 in amino acids: CASSQVGFTTGELFF. CDR3 bases: TGCGCCAGCAGCCAAGTCGGGTTTACCACCGGGGAGCTGTTTTTT.

In its sample, this clone was seen once. The chain uses TRBV9 and TRBJ1-5; the D gene is possibly TRBD1 (6 bases). This CDR3 has 15 amino acids. Per the germline V gene, CDR1 is SGDLS and CDR2 is YYNGEE. V was pared by 0 bases and J by 7 bases, with 14 bases between. The CDR3 loop reads CASSVEGGANQPQHF. DNA for the CDR3: TGTGCCAGCAGCGTAGAGGGGGGGGCTAACCAGCCCCAGCATTTT.

The rearrangement links TRBV19 to TRBJ1-1, with unresolved D. The germline gives CDR1 LNHDA, CDR2 SQIVND (reference sequence). The V and J ends lost 3 bases and 0 bases respectively, with 8 bases between them. This CDR3 spans 14 amino acids. CDR3 region: CASSITGLNTEAFF. The CDR3 DNA reads as TGTGCCAGTAGTATCACCGGGTTGAACACTGAAGCTTTCTTT.

The CDR3 DNA is TGTGCCAGCAGCTCCCAGGGGCAGGCAACTAATGAAAAACTGTTTTTT. This encodes CASSSQGQATNEKLFF. The chain couples TRBV5-6 to TRBJ1-4, with D perhaps matching TRBD1 (6 bases). The CDR3 consists of 16 residues. The V gene lost 3 bases and the J gene lost 0 bases, with 12 bases spanning the gap. Germline-derived CDR1 and CDR2 are SGHDT and YYEEEE. Supplemented by reference TRBV5-6 and TRBJ1-4, the full variable domain reads DAGVTQSPTHLIKTRGQQVTLRCSPKSGHDTVSWYQQALGQGPQFIFQYYEEEERQRGNFPDRFSGHQFPNYSSELNVNALLLGDSALYLCASSSQGQATNEKLFFGSGTQLSVL.

The chain has TRBV28 and TRBJ1-2; TRBD1 aligns across 7 bases. Germline loops: CDR1 MDHEN, CDR2 SYDVKM. V gave up 7 bases and J gave up 6 bases; unmatched junction bases: 20. The CDR3 runs to 17 residues. The CDR3 reads CASNPSTGYGAGDGYTF. In DNA form, the CDR3 reads TGTGCCAGCAATCCCTCGACAGGGTACGGAGCAGGGGATGGCTACACCTTC.

The CDR3 coding sequence is TGTGCCAGCAGGGGCTTTGCAACTAATGAAAAACTGTTTTTT. This codes for CASRGFATNEKLFF. V and J are TRBV27 and TRBJ1-4, with no clear D. This CDR3 is built from 14 residues. The V gene lost 6 bases and the J gene lost 0 bases, with 8 bases spanning the gap. The germline V gene has CDR1 MNHEY and CDR2 SMNVEV (reference sequence).

This chain joins TRBV19 and TRBJ2-2, with D tentatively TRBD2 (5 bases). Germline values: CDR1 LNHDA, CDR2 SQIVND (reference sequence). The V end lost 1 base, the J end lost 4 bases, and 10 bases lay between the germline ends. The CDR3 is made up of 15 amino acids. The CDR3, as DNA: TGTGCCAGTAGTATAGCGGGTAGCGTCACCGGGGAGCTGTTTTTT. Its translation: CASSIAGSVTGELFF. Supplemented by reference TRBV19 and TRBJ2-2, the full variable domain reads DGGITQSPKYLFRKEGQNVTLSCEQNLNHDAMYWYRQDPGQGLRLIYYSQIVNDFQKGDIAEGYSVSREKKESFPLTVTSAQKNPTAFYLCASSIAGSVTGELFFGEGSRLTVL.

The chain links TRBV12-3 or TRBV12-4 to TRBJ1-5; TRBD1 matches 7 bases. V shed 8 bases and J 6 bases; nucleotides not matched to a gene: 7. The CDR3 has 13 residues. CDR3 nucleotides: TGTGCCAGCGGTAGACAGGGTACTCAGCCCCAGCATTTT. This translates into CASGRQGTQPQHF.

The CDR3 nucleotides are TGTGCCATCAGTGACAGACTTAGTCTCCAAGAGACCCAGTACTTC. This sequence encodes CAISDRLSLQETQYF. V and J are TRBV10-3 and TRBJ2-5, with D unresolved. The CDR3 length is 15 residues. CDR1 is ENHRY and CDR2 is SYGVKD in the germline V gene. V lost 3 bases, J lost 1 base, and 12 bases lay in between.

V usage is TRBV6-6 and J usage is TRBJ2-5; D remains unclear. This CDR3 comprises 15 residues. The V gene lost 2 bases and the J gene lost 5 bases, with 15 bases spanning the gap. Germline V gene data show CDR1 as MNHNY and CDR2 as SVGAGI (reference sequence). This CDR3 is CASSYTNFGRETQYF. In DNA, the CDR3 is TGTGCCAGCAGTTACACCAACTTTGGTCGGGAGACCCAGTACTTC.

The V call is TRBV9, the J call TRBJ2-5; no clear D gene. Germline CDR1 is SGDLS and CDR2 is YYNGEE. The CDR3 totals 15 residues. Trimming stripped 1 base from V and 0 bases from J, with 10 bases between. The CDR3 protein is CASSVSPAYQETQYF. CDR3 bases: TGTGCCAGCAGCGTATCCCCAGCGTACCAAGAGACCCAGTACTTC.

J is TRBJ2-3 and V is TRBV30, with D tentatively TRBD2 (5 bases). V dropped 4 bases and J dropped 2 bases, with 10 bases sitting between them. Germline CDR1 GTSNPN, CDR2 SVGIG (reference sequence). The CDR3 runs to 13 residues. The CDR3 DNA sequence: TGTGCCTGGACTAGCCAACCCACAGATACGCAGTATTTT. Translated, it gives CAWTSQPTDTQYF.

This chain connects TRBV5-1 to TRBJ1-1; 10 bases line up with TRBD1. J was trimmed by 3 bases and V by 4 bases; bases with no gene match: 3. Germline CDR1 is SGHRS and CDR2 is YFSETQ. CDR3 length: 14 amino acids. CDR3 DNA sequence: TGCGCCAGCAGCCCGGACAGGGGGGACACTGAAGCTTTCTTT. Its protein is CASSPDRGDTEAFF.

In its sample, this clone was seen once. The chain uses TRBV10-3 and TRBJ1-3; no definite D call. CDR1 ENHRY and CDR2 SYGVKD come from the germline V gene. The CDR3 consists of 14 residues. V was cut by 6 bases and J by 3 bases, with 12 bases left in between. The CDR3 here is CAIRPEGRGNTIYF. The CDR3, as DNA: TGTGCCATCAGGCCCGAGGGCCGTGGAAACACCATATATTTT.

The chain recombines TRBV7-9 with TRBJ1-1; D ambiguous. Per the germline V gene, CDR1 is SEHNR and CDR2 is FQNEAQ (reference sequence). Between the trimmed V and J ends, which lost 5 bases and 0 bases, there was a span of 10 bases. The CDR3 has 14 residues. The CDR3 spells CASSPVTMNTEAFF. As DNA, the CDR3 is TGTGCCAGCAGCCCGGTCACCATGAACACTGAAGCTTTCTTT.

V and J are TRBV19 and TRBJ1-2; D is unclear. The CDR3 is 12 amino acids. Between the trimmed V and J ends, which lost 3 bases and 8 bases, there was a span of 10 bases. Germline loops: CDR1 LNHDA, CDR2 SQIVND (reference sequence). Here the CDR3 reads CASSIQRGGYTF. The CDR3 nucleotides read TGTGCCAGTAGTATTCAAAGAGGAGGCTACACCTTC. Supplemented by reference TRBV19 and TRBJ1-2, the full variable domain reads DGGITQSPKYLFRKEGQNVTLSCEQNLNHDAMYWYRQDPGQGLRLIYYSQIVNDFQKGDIAEGYSVSREKKESFPLTVTSAQKNPTAFYLCASSIQRGGYTFGSGTRLTVV.

CDR3 coding DNA: TGTGCCAGCAGCCTGGACAGGGACAGGTCCTACGAGCAGTACTTC. Its protein is CASSLDRDRSYEQYF. V gene TRBV27 combines with J gene TRBJ2-7; 8 nucleotides match TRBD1. V was clipped by 6 bases and J by 1 base; unmatched bases: 8. Per germline, CDR1 MNHEY and CDR2 SMNVEV (reference sequence). This CDR3 has 15 residues.

The gene calls are TRBV27 and TRBJ1-2; 7 bases match TRBD1. Germline V lookup: CDR1 MNHEY, CDR2 SMNVEV (reference sequence). The CDR3 is 14 amino acids. V lost 0 bases, J lost 2 bases, and 0 bases stayed unmatched. The CDR3 nucleotides are TGTGCCAGCAGTTTATCGACAGGGAACTATGGCTACACCTTC. Encoded protein: CASSLSTGNYGYTF.